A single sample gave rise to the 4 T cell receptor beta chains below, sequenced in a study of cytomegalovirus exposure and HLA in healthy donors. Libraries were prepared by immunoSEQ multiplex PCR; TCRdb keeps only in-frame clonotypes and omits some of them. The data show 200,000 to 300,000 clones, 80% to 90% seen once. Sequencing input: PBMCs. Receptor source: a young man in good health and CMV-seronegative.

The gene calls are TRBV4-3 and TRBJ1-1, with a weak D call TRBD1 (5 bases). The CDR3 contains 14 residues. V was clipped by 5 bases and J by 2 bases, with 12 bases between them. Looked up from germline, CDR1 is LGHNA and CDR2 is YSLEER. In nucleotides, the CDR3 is TGCGCCAGCAGCACCTACGACAGAAACACTGAAGCTTTCTTT. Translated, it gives CASSTYDRNTEAFF.

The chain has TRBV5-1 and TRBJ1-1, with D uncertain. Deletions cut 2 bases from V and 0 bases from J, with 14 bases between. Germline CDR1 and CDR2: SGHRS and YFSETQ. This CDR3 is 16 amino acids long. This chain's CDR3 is CASSFSLLSLNTEAFF. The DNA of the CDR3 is TGCGCCAGCAGCTTTAGCTTACTTAGTTTGAACACTGAAGCTTTCTTT.

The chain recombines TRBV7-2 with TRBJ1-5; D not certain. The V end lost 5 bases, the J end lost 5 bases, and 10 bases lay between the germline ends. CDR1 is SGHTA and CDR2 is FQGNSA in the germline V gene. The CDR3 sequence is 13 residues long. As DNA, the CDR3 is TGTGCCAGCAGCCAGATGCGGTATCAGCCCCAGCATTTT. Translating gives CASSQMRYQPQHF.

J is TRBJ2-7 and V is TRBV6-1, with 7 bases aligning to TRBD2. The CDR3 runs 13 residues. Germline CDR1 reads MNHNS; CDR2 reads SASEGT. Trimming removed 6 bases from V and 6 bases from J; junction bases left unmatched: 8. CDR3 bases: TGTGCCAGCAGGAGGCCGGGGGGTTTCGAGCAGTACTTC. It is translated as CASRRPGGFEQYF.